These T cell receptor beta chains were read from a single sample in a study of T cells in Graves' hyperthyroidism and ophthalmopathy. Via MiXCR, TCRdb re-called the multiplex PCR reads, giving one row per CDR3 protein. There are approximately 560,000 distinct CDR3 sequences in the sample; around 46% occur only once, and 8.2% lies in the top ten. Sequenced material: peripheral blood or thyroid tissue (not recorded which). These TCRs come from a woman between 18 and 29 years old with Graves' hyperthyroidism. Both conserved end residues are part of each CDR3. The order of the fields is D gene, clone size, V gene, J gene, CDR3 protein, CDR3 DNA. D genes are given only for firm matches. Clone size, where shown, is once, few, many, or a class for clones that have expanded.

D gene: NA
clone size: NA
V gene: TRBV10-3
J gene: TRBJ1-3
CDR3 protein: CAISESSDTIYF
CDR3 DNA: TGTGCCATCAGTGAGTCGAGTGACACCATATATTTT

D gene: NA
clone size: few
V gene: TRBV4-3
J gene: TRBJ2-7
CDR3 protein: CASSQDRKEQYF
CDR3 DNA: TGCGCCAGCAGCCAAGACCGGAAAGAGCAGTACTTC

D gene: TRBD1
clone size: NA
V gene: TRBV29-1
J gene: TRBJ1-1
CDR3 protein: CSVVGQGAPNTEAFF
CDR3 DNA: TGCAGCGTTGTCGGACAGGGGGCTCCGAACACTGAAGCTTTCTTT

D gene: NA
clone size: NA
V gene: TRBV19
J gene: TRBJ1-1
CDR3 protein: CASSIGGFTEAFF
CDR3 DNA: TGTGCCAGTAGTATAGGGGGATTCACTGAAGCTTTCTTT

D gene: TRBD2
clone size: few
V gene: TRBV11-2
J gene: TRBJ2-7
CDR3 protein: CAAGDEQYF
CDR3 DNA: TGTGCCGCGGGGGACGAGCAGTACTTC

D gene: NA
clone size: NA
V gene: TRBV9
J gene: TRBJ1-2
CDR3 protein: CASSETGPYGYTF
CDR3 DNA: TGTGCCAGCAGCGAAACAGGACCCTATGGCTACACCTTC

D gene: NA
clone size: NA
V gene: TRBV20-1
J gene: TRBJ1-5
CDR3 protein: CSARQYSNQPQHF
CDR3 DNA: TGCAGTGCTAGACAGTATAGCAATCAGCCCCAGCATTTT

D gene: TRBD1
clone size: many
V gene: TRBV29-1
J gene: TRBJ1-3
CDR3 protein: CSTRTGGAGNTIYF
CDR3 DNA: TGCAGCACGCGGACAGGGGGCGCTGGAAACACCATATATTTT

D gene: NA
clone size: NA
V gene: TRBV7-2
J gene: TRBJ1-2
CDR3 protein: CASSLAWGGGYGYTF
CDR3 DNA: TGTGCCAGCAGCTTAGCTTGGGGCGGCGGCTATGGCTACACCTTC

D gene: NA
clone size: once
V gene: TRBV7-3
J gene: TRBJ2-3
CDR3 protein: CASSPEVTDTQYF
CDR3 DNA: TGTGCCAGCAGCCCGGAGGTCACAGATACGCAGTATTTT

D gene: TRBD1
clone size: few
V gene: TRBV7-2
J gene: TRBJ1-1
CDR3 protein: CASSLTGTGATEAFF
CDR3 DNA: TGTGCCAGCAGCTTAACTGGGACAGGGGCCACTGAAGCTTTCTTT

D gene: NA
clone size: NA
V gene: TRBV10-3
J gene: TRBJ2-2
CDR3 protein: CAISESTLRNTGELFF
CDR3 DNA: TGTGCCATCAGTGAGTCGACTCTTAGGAACACCGGGGAGCTGTTTTTT

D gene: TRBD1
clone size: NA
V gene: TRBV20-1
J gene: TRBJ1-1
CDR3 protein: CSAGGQAQGAFF
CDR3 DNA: TGCAGTGCGGGGGGACAGGCGCAAGGAGCTTTCTTT

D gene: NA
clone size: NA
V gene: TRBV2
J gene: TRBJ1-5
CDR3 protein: CASSYGQRGQPQHF
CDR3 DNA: TGTGCCAGCAGTTACGGACAAAGGGGGCAGCCCCAGCATTTT

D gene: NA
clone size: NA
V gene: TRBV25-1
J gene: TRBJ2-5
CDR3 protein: CASSEQGGGTQYF
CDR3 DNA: TGTGCCAGCAGTGAACAGGGAGGGGGGACCCAGTACTTC

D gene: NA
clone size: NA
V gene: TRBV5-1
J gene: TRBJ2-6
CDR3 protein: CASSLQGIGANVLTF
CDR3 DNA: TGCGCCAGCAGCTTGCAGGGTATTGGGGCCAACGTCCTGACTTTC

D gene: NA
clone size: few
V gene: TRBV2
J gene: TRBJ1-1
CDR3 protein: CASSWGTLNTEAFF
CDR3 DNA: TGTGCCAGCAGTTGGGGGACACTTAACACTGAAGCTTTCTTT

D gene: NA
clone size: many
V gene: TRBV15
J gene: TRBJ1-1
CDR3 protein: CATSRDMGQNTEAFF
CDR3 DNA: TGTGCCACCAGCAGAGATATGGGACAGAACACTGAAGCTTTCTTT

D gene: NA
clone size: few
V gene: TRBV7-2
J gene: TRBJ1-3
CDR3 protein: CASSFPQDSGNTIYF
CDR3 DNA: TGTGCCAGCAGCTTCCCACAGGACTCTGGAAACACCATATATTTT

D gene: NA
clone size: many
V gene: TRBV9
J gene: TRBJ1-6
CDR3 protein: CASSRGGSNSPLHF
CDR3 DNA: TGTGCCAGCTCGCGTGGGGGGAGTAATTCACCCCTCCACTTT

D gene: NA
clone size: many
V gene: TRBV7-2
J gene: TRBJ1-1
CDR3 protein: CASSFQGPEAFF
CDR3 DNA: TGTGCCAGCAGCTTCCAGGGTCCCGAAGCTTTCTTT

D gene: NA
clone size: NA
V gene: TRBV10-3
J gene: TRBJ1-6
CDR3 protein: CASSGTVHNSPLHF
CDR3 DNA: TGTGCCAGCAGCGGGACCGTCCATAATTCACCCCTCCACTTT

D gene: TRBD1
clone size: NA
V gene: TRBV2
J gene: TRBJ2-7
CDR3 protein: CASRRIRDRGSYEQYF
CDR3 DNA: TGTGCCAGCAGGAGGATTAGGGACAGGGGTTCCTACGAGCAGTACTTC

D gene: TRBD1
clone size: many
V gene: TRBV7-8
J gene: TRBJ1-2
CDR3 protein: CASSLRDRDYGYTF
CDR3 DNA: TGTGCCAGCAGCTTAAGGGACAGAGATTATGGCTACACCTTC

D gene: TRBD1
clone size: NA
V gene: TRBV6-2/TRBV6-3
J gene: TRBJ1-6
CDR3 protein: CASSYEGGTVNSPLHF
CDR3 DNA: TGTGCCAGCAGTTACGAGGGAGGGACAGTAAACTCACCCCTCCACTTT

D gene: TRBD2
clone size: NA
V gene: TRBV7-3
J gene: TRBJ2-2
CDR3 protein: CASSPLTSKDGELFF
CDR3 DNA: TGTGCCAGCAGCCCGCTGACTAGCAAGGACGGGGAGCTGTTTTTT

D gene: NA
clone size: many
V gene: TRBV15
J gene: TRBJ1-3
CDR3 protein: CATSREEDGNTIYF
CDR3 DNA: TGTGCCACCAGCAGAGAAGAAGATGGAAACACCATATATTTT

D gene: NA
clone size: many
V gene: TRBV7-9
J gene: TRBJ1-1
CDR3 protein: CASSMYTEAFF
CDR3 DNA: TGTGCCAGCAGCATGTACACTGAAGCTTTCTTT

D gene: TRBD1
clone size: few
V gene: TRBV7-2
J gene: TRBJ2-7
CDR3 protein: CASSYNRGPYEQYF
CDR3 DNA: TGTGCCAGCAGTTACAACAGGGGTCCCTACGAGCAGTACTTC

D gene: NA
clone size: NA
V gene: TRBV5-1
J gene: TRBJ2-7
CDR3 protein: CASSFAQTYEQYF
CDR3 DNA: TGCGCCAGCAGCTTTGCCCAGACCTACGAGCAGTACTTC

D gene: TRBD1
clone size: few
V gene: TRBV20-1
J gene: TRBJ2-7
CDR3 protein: CSARDMATGTGGNEQYF
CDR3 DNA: TGCAGTGCTAGAGATATGGCAACCGGGACAGGCGGCAACGAGCAGTACTTC

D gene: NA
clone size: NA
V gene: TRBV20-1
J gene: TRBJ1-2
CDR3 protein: CSARDLVGYTF
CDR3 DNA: TGCAGTGCTAGAGACCTAGTCGGCTACACCTTC

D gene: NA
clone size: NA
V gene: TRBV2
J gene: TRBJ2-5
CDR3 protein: CASSEGGKETQYF
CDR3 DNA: TGTGCCAGCAGTGAGGGGGGTAAAGAGACCCAGTACTTC

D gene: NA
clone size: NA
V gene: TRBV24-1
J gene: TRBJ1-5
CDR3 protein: CATSSIEVGPQHF
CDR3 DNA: TGTGCCACCAGTAGTATAGAGGTAGGACCCCAGCATTTT

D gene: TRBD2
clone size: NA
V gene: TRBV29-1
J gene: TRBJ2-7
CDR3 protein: CSYGLDYEQYF
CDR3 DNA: TGCAGCTACGGACTAGACTACGAGCAGTACTTC

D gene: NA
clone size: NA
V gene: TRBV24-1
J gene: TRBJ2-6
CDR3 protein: CATSDSQGANVLTF
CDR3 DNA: TGTGCCACCAGTGATTCCCAGGGGGCCAACGTCCTGACTTTC

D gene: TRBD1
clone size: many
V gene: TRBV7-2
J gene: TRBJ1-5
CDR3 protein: CASRGQAPNQPQHF
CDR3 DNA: TGTGCCAGCAGAGGACAGGCTCCCAATCAGCCCCAGCATTTT

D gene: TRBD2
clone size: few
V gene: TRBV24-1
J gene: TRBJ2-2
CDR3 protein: CATSGGLAVPSDTGELFF
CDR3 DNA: TGTGCCACCAGTGGGGGACTAGCGGTGCCTAGTGACACCGGGGAGCTGTTTTTT

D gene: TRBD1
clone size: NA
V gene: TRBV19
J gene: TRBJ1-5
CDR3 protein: CASTRTGTGIQPQHF
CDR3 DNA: TGTGCCAGTACCCGGACTGGGACAGGGATTCAGCCCCAGCATTTT

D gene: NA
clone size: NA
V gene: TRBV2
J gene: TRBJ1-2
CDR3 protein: CTSRDRRGGYTF
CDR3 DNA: TGTACCAGCAGAGATCGCAGGGGTGGCTACACCTTC

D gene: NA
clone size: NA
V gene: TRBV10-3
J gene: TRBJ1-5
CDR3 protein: CAISAAGSDQPQHF
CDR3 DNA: TGTGCCATCAGTGCAGCAGGGAGCGATCAGCCCCAGCATTTT

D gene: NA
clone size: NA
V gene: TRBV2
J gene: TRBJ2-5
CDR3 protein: CASNSKKHRETQYF
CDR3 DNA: TGTGCCAGCAACTCCAAAAAACATCGGGAGACCCAGTACTTC

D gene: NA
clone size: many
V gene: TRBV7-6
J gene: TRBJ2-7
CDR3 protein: CASSWTAAYEQYF
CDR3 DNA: TGTGCCAGCAGCTGGACAGCTGCCTACGAGCAGTACTTC

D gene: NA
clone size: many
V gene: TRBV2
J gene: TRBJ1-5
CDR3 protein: CASSDSGFNQPQHF
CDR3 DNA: TGTGCCAGCAGTGACTCAGGATTCAATCAGCCCCAGCATTTT

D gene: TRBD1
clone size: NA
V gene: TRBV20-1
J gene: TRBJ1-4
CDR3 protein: CSARAVTGDEKLFF
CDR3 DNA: TGCAGTGCTAGGGCCGTGACAGGGGATGAAAAACTGTTTTTT